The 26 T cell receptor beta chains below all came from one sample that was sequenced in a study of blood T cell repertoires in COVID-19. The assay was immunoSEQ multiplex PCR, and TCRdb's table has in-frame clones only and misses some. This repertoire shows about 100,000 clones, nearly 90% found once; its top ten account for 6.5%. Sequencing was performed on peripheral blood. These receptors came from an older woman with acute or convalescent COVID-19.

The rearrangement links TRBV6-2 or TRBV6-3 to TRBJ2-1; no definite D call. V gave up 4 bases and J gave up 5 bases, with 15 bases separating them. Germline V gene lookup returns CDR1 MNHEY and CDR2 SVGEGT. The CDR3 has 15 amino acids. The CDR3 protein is CASSFNRGVHNEQFF. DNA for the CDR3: TGTGCCAGCAGTTTTAACCGCGGTGTTCACAATGAGCAGTTCTTC.

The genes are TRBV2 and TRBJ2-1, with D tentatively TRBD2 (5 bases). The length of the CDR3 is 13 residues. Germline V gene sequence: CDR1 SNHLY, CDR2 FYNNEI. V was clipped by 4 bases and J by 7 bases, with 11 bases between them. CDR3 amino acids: CASSVLAVNEQFF. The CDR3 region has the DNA TGTGCCAGCAGTGTGCTAGCCGTGAATGAGCAGTTCTTC.

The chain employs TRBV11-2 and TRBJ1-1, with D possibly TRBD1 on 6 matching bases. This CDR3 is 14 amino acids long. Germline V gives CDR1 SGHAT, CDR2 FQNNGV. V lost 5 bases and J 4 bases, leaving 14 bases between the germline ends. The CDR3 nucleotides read TGTGCCAGCAGCCATCGGACAGAATCCACTGAAGCTTTCTTT. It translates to CASSHRTESTEAFF.

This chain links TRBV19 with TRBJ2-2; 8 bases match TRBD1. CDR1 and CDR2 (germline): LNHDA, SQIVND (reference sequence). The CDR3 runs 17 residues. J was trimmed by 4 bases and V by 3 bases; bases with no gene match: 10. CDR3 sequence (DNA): TGTGCCAGTAGTATCAAGAGACAGGGGATCGGCACCGGGGAGCTGTTTTTT. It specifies CASSIKRQGIGTGELFF.

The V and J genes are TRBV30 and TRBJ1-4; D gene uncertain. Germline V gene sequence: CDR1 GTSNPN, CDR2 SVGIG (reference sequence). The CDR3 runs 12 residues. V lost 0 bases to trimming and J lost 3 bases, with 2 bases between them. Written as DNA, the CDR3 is TGTGCCTGGAGTGTCTCTAATGAAAAACTGTTTTTT. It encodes CAWSVSNEKLFF. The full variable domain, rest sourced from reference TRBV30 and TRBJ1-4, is SQTIHQWPATLVQPVGSPLSLECTVEGTSNPNLYWYRQAAGRGLQLLFYSVGIGQISSEVPQNLSASRPQDRQFILSSKKLLLSDSGFYLCAWSVSNEKLFFGSGTQLSVL.

CDR3 protein: CASSLSGTVSNQPQHF. CDR3 nucleotides: TGTGCCAGCAGCTTAAGCGGGACGGTTAGCAATCAGCCCCAGCATTTT. V usage is TRBV7-2 and J usage is TRBJ1-5, with D tentatively TRBD1 (5 bases). V was shortened by 2 bases and J by 0 bases, with 11 bases between the two germline ends. The CDR3 has 16 amino acids. Germline V CDR1 and CDR2: SGHTA, FQGNSA.

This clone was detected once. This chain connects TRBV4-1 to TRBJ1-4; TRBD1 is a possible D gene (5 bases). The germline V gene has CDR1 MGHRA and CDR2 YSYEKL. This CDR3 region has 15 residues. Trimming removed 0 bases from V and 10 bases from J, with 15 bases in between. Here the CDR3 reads CASSQEQDTLAKLFF. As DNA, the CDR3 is TGCGCCAGCAGCCAAGAACAGGACACCTTAGCAAAACTGTTTTTT.

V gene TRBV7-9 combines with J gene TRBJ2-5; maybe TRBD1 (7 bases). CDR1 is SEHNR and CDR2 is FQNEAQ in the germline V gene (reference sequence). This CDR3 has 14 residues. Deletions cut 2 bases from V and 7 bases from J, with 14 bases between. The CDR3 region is CASSLPGQEGTQYF. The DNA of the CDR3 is TGTGCCAGCAGCTTACCCGGACAGGAGGGGACCCAGTACTTC.

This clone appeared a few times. The CDR3 DNA is TGCGCCAGCAGCTTGGCACAGGTAGCCTCCTACACTGAAGCTTTCTTT. Protein product: CASSLAQVASYTEAFF. The rearrangement links TRBV5-1 to TRBJ1-1; D is possibly TRBD1 (5 bases). The germline CDR1 and CDR2 sequences are SGHRS and YFSETQ. V lost 0 bases and J lost 3, with 15 bases in between. This CDR3 spans 16 amino acids.

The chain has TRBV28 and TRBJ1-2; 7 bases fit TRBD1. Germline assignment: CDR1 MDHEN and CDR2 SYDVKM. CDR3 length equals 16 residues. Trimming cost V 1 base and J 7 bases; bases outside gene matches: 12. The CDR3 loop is CASSLSRTGSGRGYTF. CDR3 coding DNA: TGTGCCAGCAGTTTATCCCGGACAGGTTCGGGTCGTGGCTACACCTTC.

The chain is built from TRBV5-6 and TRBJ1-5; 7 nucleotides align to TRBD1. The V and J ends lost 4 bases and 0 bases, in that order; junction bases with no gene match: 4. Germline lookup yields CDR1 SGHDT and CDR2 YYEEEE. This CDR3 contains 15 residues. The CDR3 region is CASSLGQYSNQPQHF. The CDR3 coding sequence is TGTGCCAGCAGCCTGGGACAGTATAGCAATCAGCCCCAGCATTTT.

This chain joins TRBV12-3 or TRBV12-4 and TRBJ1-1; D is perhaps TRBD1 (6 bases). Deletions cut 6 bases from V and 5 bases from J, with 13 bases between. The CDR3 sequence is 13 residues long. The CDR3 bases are TGTGCCAGCAGCCTACAGGGCCCTACTGAAGCTTTCTTT. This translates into CASSLQGPTEAFF.

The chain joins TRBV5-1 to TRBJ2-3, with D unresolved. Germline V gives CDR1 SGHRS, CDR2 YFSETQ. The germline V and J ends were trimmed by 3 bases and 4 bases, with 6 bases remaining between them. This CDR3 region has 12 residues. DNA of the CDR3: TGCGCCAGCAGCTATCTTGCAGATACGCAGTATTTT. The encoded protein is CASSYLADTQYF.

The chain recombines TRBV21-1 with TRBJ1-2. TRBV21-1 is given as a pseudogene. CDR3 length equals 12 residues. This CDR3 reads CASSQEGYGYTF. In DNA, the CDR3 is TGTGCCAGCAGCCAGGAGGGGTATGGCTACACCTTC.

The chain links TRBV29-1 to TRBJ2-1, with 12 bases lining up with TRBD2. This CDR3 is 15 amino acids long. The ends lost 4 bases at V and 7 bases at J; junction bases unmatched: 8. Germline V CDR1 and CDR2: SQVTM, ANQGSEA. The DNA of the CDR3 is TGCAGCGTTGGATTCCTAGCGGGAGGGGAAAATGAGCAGTTCTTC. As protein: CSVGFLAGGENEQFF.

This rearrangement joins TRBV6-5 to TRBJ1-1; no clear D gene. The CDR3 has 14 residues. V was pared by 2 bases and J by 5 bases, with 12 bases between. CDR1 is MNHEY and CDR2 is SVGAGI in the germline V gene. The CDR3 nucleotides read TGTGCCAGCAGTTACGTGGAAGGGAGAACTGAAGCTTTCTTT. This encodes CASSYVEGRTEAFF.

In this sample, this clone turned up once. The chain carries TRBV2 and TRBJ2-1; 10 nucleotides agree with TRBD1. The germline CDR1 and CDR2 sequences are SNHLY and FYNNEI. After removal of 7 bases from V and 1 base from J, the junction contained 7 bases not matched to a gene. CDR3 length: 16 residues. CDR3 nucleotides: TGTGCCAGCAATTTGGACAGGGGGGTTTCCTACAATGAGCAGTTCTTC. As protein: CASNLDRGVSYNEQFF.

The CDR3 nucleotides are TGCGCCAGCAGGAAAGACAGTATGAACACTGAAGCTTTCTTT. Translating it yields CASRKDSMNTEAFF. The J gene is TRBJ1-1, the V gene TRBV5-1; D is perhaps TRBD1 (5 bases). V dropped 5 bases and J dropped 0 bases, with 11 bases sitting between them. This CDR3 comprises 14 residues. CDR1 is SGHRS, CDR2 YFSETQ, per germline.

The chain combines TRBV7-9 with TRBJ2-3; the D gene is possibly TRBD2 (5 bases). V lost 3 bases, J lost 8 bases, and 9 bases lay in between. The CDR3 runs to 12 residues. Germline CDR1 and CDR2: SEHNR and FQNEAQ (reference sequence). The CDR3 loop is CASSLSRGTQYF. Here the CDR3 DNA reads TGTGCCAGCAGCTTGAGCCGGGGTACGCAGTATTTT.

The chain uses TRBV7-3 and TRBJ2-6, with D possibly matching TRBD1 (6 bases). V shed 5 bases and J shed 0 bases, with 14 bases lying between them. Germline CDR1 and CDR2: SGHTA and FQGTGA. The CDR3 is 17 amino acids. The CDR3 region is CASSQEGTHSGANVLTF. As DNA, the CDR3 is TGTGCCAGCAGCCAAGAGGGGACACACTCTGGGGCCAACGTCCTGACTTTC.

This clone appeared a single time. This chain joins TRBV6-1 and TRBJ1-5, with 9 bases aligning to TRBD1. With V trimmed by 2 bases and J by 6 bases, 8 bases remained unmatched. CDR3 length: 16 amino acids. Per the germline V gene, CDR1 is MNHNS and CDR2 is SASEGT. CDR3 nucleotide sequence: TGTGCCAGCAGTGAAAGATGGGACAGGGTGATTCAGCCCCAGCATTTT. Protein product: CASSERWDRVIQPQHF.

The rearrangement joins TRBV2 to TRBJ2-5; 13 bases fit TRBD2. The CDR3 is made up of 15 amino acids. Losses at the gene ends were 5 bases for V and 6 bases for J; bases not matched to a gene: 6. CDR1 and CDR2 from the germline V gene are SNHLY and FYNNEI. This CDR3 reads CASSRGTSGIKTQYF. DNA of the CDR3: TGTGCCAGCAGTAGAGGGACTAGCGGGATAAAGACCCAGTACTTC.

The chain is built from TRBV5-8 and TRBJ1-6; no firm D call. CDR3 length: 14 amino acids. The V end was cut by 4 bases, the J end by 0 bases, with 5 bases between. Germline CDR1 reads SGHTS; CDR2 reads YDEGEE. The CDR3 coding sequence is TGTGCCAGCAGCATGAGCTCCTATAATTCACCCCTCCACTTT. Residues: CASSMSSYNSPLHF.

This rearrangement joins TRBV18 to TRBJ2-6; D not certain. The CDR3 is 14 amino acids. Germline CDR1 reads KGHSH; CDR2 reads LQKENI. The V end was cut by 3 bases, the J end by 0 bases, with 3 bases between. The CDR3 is CASSPSSGANVLTF. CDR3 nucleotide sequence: TGTGCCAGCTCACCGAGCTCTGGGGCCAACGTCCTGACTTTC.

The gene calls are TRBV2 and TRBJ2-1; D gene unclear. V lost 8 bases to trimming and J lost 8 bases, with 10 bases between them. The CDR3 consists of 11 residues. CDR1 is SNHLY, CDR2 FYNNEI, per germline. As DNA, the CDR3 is TGTGCCAGCCATCGGTCCCATGAGCAGTTCTTC. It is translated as CASHRSHEQFF.

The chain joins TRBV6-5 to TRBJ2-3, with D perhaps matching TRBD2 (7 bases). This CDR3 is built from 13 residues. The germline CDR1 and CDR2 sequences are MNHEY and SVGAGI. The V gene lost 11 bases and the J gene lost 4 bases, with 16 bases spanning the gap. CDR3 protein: CAGGAGWADTQYF. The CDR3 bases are TGTGCCGGGGGGGCAGGTTGGGCAGATACGCAGTATTTT.